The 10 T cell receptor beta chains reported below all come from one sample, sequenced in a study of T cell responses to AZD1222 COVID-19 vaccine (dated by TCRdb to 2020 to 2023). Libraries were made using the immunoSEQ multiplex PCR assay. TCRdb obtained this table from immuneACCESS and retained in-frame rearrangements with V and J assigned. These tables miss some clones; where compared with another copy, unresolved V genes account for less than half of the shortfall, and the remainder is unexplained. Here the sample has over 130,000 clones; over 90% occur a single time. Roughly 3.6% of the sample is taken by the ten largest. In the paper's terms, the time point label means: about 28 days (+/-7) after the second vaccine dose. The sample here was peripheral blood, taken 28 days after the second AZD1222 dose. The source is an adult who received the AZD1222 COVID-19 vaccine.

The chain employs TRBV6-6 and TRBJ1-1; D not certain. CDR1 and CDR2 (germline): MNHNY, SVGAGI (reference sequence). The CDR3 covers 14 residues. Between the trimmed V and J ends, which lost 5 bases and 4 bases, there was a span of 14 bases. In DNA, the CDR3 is TGTGCCAGCAGTAAAAGACAAGGGCCCACTGAAGCTTTCTTT. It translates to CASSKRQGPTEAFF.

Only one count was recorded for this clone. This chain's CDR3 is CASTFGTGTGGVGELFF. CDR3 DNA: TGTGCCAGCACCTTCGGAACCGGGACAGGGGGCGTCGGGGAGCTGTTTTTT. V usage is TRBV4-2 and J usage is TRBJ2-2; 12 nucleotides line up with TRBD1. CDR1 is LGHNA and CDR2 is YNFKEQ in the germline V gene. CDR3 length equals 17 residues. V gave up 7 bases and J gave up 7 bases; unmatched junction bases: 13.

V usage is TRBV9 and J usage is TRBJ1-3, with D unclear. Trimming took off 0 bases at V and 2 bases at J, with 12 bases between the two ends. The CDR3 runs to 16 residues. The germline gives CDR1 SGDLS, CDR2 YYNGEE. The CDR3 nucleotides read TGTGCCAGCAGCGTAGAGCCGGGTTTGGCTGGAAACACCATATATTTT. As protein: CASSVEPGLAGNTIYF.

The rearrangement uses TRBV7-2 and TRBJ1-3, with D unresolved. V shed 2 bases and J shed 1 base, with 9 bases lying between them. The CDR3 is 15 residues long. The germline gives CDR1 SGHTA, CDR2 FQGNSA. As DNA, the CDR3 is TGTGCCAGCAGCTTATATCTCTTTTCTGGAAACACCATATATTTT. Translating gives CASSLYLFSGNTIYF.

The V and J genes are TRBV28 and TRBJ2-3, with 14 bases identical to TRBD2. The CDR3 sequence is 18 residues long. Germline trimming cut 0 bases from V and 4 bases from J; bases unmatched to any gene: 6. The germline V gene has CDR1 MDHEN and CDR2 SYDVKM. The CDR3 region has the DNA TGTGCCAGCAGTTTATGGGGGACTAGCGGGGGCGTATCAGATACGCAGTATTTT. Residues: CASSLWGTSGGVSDTQYF.

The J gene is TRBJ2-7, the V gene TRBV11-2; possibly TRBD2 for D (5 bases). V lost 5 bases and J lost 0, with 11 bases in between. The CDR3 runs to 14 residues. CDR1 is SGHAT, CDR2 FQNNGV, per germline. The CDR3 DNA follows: TGTGCCAGCAGCACCGGACTTCGCTCCTACGAGCAGTACTTC. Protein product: CASSTGLRSYEQYF.

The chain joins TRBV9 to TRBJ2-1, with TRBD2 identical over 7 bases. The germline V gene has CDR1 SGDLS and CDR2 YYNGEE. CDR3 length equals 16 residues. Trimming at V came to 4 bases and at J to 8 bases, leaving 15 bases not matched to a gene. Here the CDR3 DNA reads TGTGCCAGCAGCCTCGGGACTTCGGGAGGAAGGGATGAGCAGTTCTTC. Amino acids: CASSLGTSGGRDEQFF.

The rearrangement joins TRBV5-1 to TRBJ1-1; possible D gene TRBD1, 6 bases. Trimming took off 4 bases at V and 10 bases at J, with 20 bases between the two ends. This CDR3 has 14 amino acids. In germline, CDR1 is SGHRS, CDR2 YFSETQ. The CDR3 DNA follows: TGCGCCAGCAGCCCTATAGAAACCAGGGGAACAGCTTTCTTT. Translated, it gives CASSPIETRGTAFF. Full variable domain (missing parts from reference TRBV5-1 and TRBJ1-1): KAGVTQTPRYLIKTRGQQVTLSCSPISGHRSVSWYQQTPGQGLQFLFEYFSETQRNKGNFPGRFSGRQFSNSRSEMNVSTLELGDSALYLCASSPIETRGTAFFGQGTRLTVV.

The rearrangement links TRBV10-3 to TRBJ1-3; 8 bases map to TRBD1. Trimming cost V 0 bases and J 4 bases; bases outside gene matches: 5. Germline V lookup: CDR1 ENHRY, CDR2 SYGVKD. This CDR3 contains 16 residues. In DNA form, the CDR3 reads TGTGCCATCAGTGAGTCGAGCACAGGGGGAGGAAACACCATATATTTT. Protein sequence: CAISESSTGGGNTIYF.

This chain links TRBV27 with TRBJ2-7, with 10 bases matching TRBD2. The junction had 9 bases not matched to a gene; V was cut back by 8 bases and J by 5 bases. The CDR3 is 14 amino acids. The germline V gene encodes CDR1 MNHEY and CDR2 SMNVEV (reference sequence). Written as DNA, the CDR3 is TGTGCCAGCCGGTCTAGCGGGAGTACCAACGAGCAGTACTTC. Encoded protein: CASRSSGSTNEQYF.